The rows below give T cell receptor beta chains drawn from one sample of a study of beta chain features in type 1 diabetes. Clones were read by immunoSEQ multiplex PCR, and TCRdb kept only the in-frame ones, dropping some. The sample includes under 450,000 clones, more than 11% of them seen just once. The material sequenced was naive CD4+ T cells from blood. The receptor set was obtained from a man younger than 40 in good health. Each CDR3 is given with its conserved first and last residue. The D gene is left open where the match is weak. Clone size is not always given. Where it is, it says once, few, many or a class for expanded clones.

>TRBJ2-3|TRBV4-1|few|.
CASSLPPRGDTDTQYF
TGCGCCAGCAGCCTCCCCCCCAGGGGGGACACAGATACGCAGTATTTT
>TRBJ2-2|TRBV30|few|TRBD2
CAWRRDGGYTGELFF
TGTGCCTGGAGGAGGGACGGGGGGTACACCGGGGAGCTGTTTTTT
>TRBJ1-6|TRBV18|.|TRBD1
CASSAGGFGVGSPLHF
TGTGCCAGCTCAGCAGGGGGCTTTGGAGTAGGTTCACCCCTCCACTTT
>TRBJ2-3|TRBV9|.|TRBD2
CASSIPSGRAFVDTQYF
TGTGCCAGCAGCATCCCTAGCGGGAGGGCCTTTGTCGATACGCAGTATTTT
>TRBJ1-3|TRBV29-1|.|.
CSVVSSGNTIYF
TGCAGCGTTGTAAGCTCTGGAAACACCATATATTTT
>TRBJ1-2|TRBV29-1|few|.
CSVGEPGPYGYTF
TGCAGCGTTGGAGAACCTGGGCCCTATGGCTACACCTTC
>TRBJ2-2|TRBV9|few|.
CASSPSGANGELFF
TGTGCCAGCAGCCCCTCGGGGGCGAACGGGGAGCTGTTTTTT
>TRBJ2-3|TRBV4-3|few|TRBD2
CASSQVVAGGTDTQYF
TGCGCCAGCAGCCAAGTTGTAGCGGGAGGGACAGATACGCAGTATTTT
>TRBJ2-5|TRBV18|.|.
CASSPKQETQYF
TGTGCCAGCTCACCCAAACAAGAGACCCAGTACTTC
>TRBJ1-1|TRBV29-1|.|.
CSVDDKQNTEAFF
TGCAGCGTTGACGACAAGCAGAACACTGAAGCTTTCTTT
>TRBJ2-1|TRBV11-2|.|.
CASSLTSQGVPYNEQFF
TGTGCCAGCAGCTTAACTTCGCAGGGAGTTCCGTACAATGAGCAGTTCTTC
>TRBJ2-2|TRBV30|.|TRBD2
CAWSIIAGSFSGELFF
TGTGCCTGGAGTATCATAGCGGGGTCTTTCTCCGGGGAGCTGTTTTTT
>TRBJ1-2|TRBV7-2|few|TRBD1
CASSLYPPSGGADYGYTF
TGTGCCAGCAGCTTATATCCTCCTTCAGGGGGCGCAGACTATGGCTACACCTTC
>TRBJ2-7|TRBV7-9|.|.
CASSLGRGPYF
TGTGCCAGCAGCTTAGGGCGGGGACCGTACTTC
>TRBJ1-2|TRBV14|few|.
CASSQNRTRSGGYTF
TGTGCCAGCAGCCAAAATCGGACCCGGAGTGGAGGCTACACCTTC
>TRBJ2-7|TRBV18|few|.
CASSPPSMTYEQYF
TGTGCCAGCTCACCACCCAGCATGACCTACGAGCAGTACTTC
>TRBJ2-3|TRBV7-9|.|.
CASSFLSGGSTDTQYF
TGTGCCAGCAGCTTTTTGAGTGGGGGCAGCACAGATACGCAGTATTTT
>TRBJ1-4|TRBV4-1|.|.
CASSQDRYGSTNEKLFF
TGCGCCAGCAGCCAAGACCGATACGGGTCAACTAATGAAAAACTGTTTTTT
>TRBJ2-7|TRBV5-1|few|.
CASSLRQGLSYEQYF
TGCGCCAGCAGCTTGAGGCAGGGCCTCTCCTACGAGCAGTACTTC
>TRBJ2-7|TRBV10-3|few|.
CAISESLPGRDEQYF
TGTGCCATCAGTGAGTCTTTGCCAGGACGGGACGAGCAGTACTTC
>TRBJ2-3|TRBV7-9|.|.
CASSLAVGSTDTQYF
TGTGCCAGCAGCTTAGCGGTGGGGAGCACAGATACGCAGTATTTT
>TRBJ2-1|TRBV6-5|few|TRBD2
CASRGVSYNEQFF
TGTGCCAGCCGGGGGGTATCCTACAATGAGCAGTTCTTC
>TRBJ1-5|TRBV27|.|.
CASFLGGKHQPQHF
TGTGCCAGCTTCCTCGGAGGGAAACATCAGCCCCAGCATTTT
>TRBJ2-2|TRBV7-6|.|.
CASSRGQNTGELFF
TGTGCCAGCAGCCGCGGCCAAAACACCGGGGAGCTGTTTTTT
>TRBJ2-6|TRBV5-1|.|TRBD1
CASSFTGESGANVLTF
TGCGCCAGCAGCTTCACAGGGGAATCTGGGGCCAACGTCCTGACTTTC
>TRBJ2-7|TRBV6-5|few|.
CASSYVGGEAYEQYF
TGTGCCAGCAGTTACGTTGGAGGAGAAGCCTACGAGCAGTACTTC
>TRBJ2-3|TRBV4-3|.|TRBD2
CASSPTSGGIPITDTQYF
TGCGCCAGCAGCCCCACTAGCGGGGGGATCCCCATCACAGATACGCAGTATTTT
>TRBJ2-3|TRBV11-3|.|TRBD1
CASSSPRDSPTDTQYF
TGTGCCAGCAGCTCCCCAAGGGACAGCCCCACAGATACGCAGTATTTT
>TRBJ2-5|TRBV15|.|.
CATSRGSQETQYF
TGTGCCACCAGCAGAGGTTCCCAAGAGACCCAGTACTTC
>TRBJ2-1|TRBV25-1|.|.
CASSDGTVDEQFF
TGTGCCAGCAGCGATGGAACAGTGGACGAGCAGTTCTTC
>TRBJ2-3|TRBV7-9|few|TRBD1
CASTSPDRVEDTQYF
TGTGCCAGCACCTCACCCGACAGGGTCGAAGATACGCAGTATTTT
>TRBJ2-7|TRBV11-2|few|TRBD1
CASSLRGGSNEQYF
TGTGCCAGCAGCTTACGAGGGGGCTCGAACGAGCAGTACTTC